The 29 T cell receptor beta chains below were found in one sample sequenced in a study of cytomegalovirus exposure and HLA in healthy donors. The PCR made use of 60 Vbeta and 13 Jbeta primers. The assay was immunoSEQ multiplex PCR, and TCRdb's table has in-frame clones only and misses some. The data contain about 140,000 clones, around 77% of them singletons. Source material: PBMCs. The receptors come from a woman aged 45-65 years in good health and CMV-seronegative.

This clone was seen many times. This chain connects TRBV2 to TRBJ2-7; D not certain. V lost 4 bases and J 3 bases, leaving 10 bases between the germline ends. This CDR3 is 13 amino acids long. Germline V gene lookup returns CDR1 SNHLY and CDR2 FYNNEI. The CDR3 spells CASSGGEFYEQYF. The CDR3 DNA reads TGTGCCAGCAGTGGCGGAGAGTTCTACGAGCAGTACTTC.

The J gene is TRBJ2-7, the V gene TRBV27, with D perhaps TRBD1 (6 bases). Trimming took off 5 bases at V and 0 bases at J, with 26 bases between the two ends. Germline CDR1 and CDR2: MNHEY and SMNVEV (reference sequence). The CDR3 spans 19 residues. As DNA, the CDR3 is TGTGCCAGCAGTCTCAACCCCATGGACAGCCCTATGATCTCCTACGAGCAGTACTTC. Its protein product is CASSLNPMDSPMISYEQYF.

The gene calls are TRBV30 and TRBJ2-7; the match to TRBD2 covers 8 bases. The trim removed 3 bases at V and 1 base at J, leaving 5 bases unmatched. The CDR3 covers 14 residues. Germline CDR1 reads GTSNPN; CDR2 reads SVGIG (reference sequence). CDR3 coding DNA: TGTGCCTGGAGGGGAGGCGGGGGGTCCTACGAGCAGTACTTC. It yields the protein CAWRGGGGSYEQYF. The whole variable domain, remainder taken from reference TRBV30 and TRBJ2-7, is SQTIHQWPATLVQPVGSPLSLECTVEGTSNPNLYWYRQAAGRGLQLLFYSVGIGQISSEVPQNLSASRPQDRQFILSSKKLLLSDSGFYLCAWRGGGGSYEQYFGPGTRLTVT.

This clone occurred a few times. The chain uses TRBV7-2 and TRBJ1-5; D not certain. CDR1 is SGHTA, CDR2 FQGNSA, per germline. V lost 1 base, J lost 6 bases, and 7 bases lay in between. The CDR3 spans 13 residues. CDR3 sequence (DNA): TGTGCCAGCAGCTTAGGCGCTGTTCAGCCCCAGCATTTT. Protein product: CASSLGAVQPQHF.

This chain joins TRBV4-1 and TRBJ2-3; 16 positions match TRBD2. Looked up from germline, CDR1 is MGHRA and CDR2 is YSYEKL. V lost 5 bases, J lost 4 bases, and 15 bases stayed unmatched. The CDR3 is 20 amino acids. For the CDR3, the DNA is TGCGCCAGCAGCAAGCGGGGACTAGCGGGGGGGGAAACCCTCGCAGATACGCAGTATTTT. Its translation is CASSKRGLAGGETLADTQYF.

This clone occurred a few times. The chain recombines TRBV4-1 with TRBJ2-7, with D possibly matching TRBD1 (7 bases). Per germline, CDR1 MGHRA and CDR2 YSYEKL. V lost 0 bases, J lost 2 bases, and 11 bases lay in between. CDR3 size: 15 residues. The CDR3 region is CASSQEGGTAYEQYF. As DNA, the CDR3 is TGCGCCAGCAGCCAAGAGGGCGGGACAGCCTACGAGCAGTACTTC.

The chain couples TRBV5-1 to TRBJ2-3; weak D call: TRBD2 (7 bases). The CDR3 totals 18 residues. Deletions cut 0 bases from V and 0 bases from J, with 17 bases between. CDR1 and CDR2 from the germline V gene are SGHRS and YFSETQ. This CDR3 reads CASSLGMGGRSSTDTQYF. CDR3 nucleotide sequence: TGCGCCAGCAGCTTGGGGATGGGGGGGCGGTCTAGCACAGATACGCAGTATTTT.

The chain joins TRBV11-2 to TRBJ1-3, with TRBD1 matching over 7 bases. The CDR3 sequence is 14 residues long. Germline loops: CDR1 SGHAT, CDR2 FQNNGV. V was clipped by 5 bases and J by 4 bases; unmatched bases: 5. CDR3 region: CASSHGTAGNTIYF. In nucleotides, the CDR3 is TGTGCCAGCAGCCACGGGACAGCCGGAAACACCATATATTTT.

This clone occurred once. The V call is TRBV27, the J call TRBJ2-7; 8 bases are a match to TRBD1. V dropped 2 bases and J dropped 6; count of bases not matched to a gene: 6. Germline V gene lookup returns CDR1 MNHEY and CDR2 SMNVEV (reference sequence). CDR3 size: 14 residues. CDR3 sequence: CASSLGSGGSEQYF. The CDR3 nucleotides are TGTGCCAGCAGTTTAGGCTCAGGGGGCAGCGAGCAGTACTTC.

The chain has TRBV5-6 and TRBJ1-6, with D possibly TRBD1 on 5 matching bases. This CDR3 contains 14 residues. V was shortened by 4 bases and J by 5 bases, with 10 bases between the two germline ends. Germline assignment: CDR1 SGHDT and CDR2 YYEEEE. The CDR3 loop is CASSRRQNNSPLHF. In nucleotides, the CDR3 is TGTGCCAGCAGCCGAAGACAGAATAATTCACCCCTCCACTTT.

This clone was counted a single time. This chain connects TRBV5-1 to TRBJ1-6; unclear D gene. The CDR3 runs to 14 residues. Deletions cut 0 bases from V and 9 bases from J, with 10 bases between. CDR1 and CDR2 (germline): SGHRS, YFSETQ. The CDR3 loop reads CASSLGHSSSPLHF. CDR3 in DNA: TGCGCCAGCAGCTTGGGACACTCGAGTTCACCCCTCCACTTT.

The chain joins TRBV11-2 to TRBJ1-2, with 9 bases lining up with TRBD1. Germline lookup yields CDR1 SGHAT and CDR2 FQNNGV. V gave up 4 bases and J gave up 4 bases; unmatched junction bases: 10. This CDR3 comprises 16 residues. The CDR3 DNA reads TGTGCCAGCAGCTCCCCCCAGGGACAGGGATCCTATGGCTACACCTTC. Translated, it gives CASSSPQGQGSYGYTF.

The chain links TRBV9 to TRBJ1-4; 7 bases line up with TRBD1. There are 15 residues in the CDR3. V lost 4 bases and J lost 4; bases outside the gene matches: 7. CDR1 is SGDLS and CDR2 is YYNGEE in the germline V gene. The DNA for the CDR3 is TGTGCCAGCAGCCCCGCGGGACAGATTAATGAAAAACTGTTTTTT. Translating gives CASSPAGQINEKLFF.

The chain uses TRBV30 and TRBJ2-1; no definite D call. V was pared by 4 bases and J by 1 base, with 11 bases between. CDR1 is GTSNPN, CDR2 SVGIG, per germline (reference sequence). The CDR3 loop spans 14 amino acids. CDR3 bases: TGTGCCTGGAAGCTTGGAGATTCCTACAATGAGCAGTTCTTC. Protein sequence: CAWKLGDSYNEQFF. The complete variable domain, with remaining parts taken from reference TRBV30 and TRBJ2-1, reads SQTIHQWPATLVQPVGSPLSLECTVEGTSNPNLYWYRQAAGRGLQLLFYSVGIGQISSEVPQNLSASRPQDRQFILSSKKLLLSDSGFYLCAWKLGDSYNEQFFGPGTRLTVL.

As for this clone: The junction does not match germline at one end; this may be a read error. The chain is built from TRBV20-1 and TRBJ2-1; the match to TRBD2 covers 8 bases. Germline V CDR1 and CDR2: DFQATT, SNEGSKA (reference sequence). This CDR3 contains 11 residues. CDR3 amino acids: CSARDLSGAIF. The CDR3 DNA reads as TGCAGTGCTAGAGATCTTAGCGGGGCGATCTTC.

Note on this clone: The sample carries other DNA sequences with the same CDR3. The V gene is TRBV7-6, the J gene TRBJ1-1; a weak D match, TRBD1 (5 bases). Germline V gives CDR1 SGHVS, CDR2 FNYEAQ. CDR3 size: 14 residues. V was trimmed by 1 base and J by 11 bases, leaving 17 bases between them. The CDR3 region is CASSLGSMGGEAFF. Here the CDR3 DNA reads TGTGCCAGCAGCTTAGGTTCCATGGGGGGGGAGGCTTTCTTT.

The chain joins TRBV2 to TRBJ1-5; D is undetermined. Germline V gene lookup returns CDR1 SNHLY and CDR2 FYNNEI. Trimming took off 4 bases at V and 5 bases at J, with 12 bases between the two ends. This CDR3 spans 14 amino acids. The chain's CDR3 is CASSAGQADQPQHF. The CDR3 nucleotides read TGTGCCAGCAGTGCCGGTCAGGCCGATCAGCCCCAGCATTTT.

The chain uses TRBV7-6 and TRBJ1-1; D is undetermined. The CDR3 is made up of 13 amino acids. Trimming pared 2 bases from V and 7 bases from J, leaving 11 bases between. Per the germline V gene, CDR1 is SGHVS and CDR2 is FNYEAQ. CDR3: CASSLSSGYEAFF. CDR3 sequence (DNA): TGTGCCAGCAGCTTATCGTCCGGGTATGAAGCTTTCTTT.

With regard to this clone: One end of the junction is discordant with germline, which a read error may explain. The CDR3: CSSSLGQSNQPQHF. DNA of the CDR3: TGTTCCAGCAGCTTAGGACAGAGCAATCAGCCCCAGCATTTT. This rearrangement joins TRBV7-9 to TRBJ1-5; TRBD1 is a possible D gene (6 bases). There are 14 residues in the CDR3. Germline loops: CDR1 SEHNR, CDR2 FQNEAQ (reference sequence).

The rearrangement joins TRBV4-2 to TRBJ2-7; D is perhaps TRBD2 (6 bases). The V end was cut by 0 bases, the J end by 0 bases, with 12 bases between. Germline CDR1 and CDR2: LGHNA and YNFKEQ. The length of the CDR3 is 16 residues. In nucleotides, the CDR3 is TGTGCCAGCAGCCAAGAGGGTGGCGGGGACTCCTACGAGCAGTACTTC. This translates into CASSQEGGGDSYEQYF.

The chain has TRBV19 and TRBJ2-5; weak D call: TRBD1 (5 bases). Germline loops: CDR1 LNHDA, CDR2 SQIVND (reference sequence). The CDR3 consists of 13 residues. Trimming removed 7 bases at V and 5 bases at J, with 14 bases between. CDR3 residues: CASTPGPGETQYF. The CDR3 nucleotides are TGTGCCAGTACCCCAGGGCCAGGGGAGACCCAGTACTTC.

This chain's CDR3 is CAWSVGTQRGYTF. The CDR3 DNA follows: TGTGCCTGGAGTGTCGGTACCCAGCGGGGCTACACCTTC. The J gene is TRBJ1-2, the V gene TRBV30, with no clear D. V was pared by 0 bases and J by 8 bases, with 13 bases between. The length of the CDR3 is 13 residues. CDR1 GTSNPN and CDR2 SVGIG come from the germline V gene (reference sequence). Supplemented by reference TRBV30 and TRBJ1-2, the full variable domain reads SQTIHQWPATLVQPVGSPLSLECTVEGTSNPNLYWYRQAAGRGLQLLFYSVGIGQISSEVPQNLSASRPQDRQFILSSKKLLLSDSGFYLCAWSVGTQRGYTFGSGTRLTVV.

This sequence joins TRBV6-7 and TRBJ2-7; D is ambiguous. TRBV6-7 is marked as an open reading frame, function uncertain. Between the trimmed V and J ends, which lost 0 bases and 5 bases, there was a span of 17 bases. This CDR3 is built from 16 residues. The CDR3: CASSYSIWSVRDEQYF. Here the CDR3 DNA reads TGTGCCAGCAGTTACTCGATATGGTCGGTAAGAGACGAGCAGTACTTC.

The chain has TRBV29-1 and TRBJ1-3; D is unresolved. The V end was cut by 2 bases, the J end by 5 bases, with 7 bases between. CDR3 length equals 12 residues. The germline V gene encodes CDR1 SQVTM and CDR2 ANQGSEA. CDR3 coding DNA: TGCAGCGTTGAACCCCAGAGAAACACCATATATTTT. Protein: CSVEPQRNTIYF.

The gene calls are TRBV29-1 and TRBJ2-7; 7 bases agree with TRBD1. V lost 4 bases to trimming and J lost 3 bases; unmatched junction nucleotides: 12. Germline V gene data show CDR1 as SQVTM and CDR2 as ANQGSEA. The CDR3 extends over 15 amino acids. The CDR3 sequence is CSVGGSQGDHYEQYF. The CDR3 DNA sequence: TGCAGCGTTGGTGGAAGCCAGGGGGACCACTACGAGCAGTACTTC.

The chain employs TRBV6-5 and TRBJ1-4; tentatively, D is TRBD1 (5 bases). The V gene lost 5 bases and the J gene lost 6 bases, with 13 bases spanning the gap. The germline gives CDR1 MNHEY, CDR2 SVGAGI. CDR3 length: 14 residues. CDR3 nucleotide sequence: TGTGCCAGCAGTCCCCAGGGAATCGATGAAAAACTGTTTTTT. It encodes CASSPQGIDEKLFF.

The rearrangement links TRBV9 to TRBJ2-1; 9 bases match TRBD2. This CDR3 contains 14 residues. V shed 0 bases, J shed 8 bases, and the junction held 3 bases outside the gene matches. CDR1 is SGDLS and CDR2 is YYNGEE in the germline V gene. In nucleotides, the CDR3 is TGTGCCAGCAGCGTAGCATCTAGCGGGGATGAGCAGTTCTTC. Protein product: CASSVASSGDEQFF.

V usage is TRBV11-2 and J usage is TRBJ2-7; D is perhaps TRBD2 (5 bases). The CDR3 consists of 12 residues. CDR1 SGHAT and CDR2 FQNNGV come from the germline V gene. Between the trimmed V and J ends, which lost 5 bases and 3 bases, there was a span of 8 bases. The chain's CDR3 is CASSPGFYEQYF. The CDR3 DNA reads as TGTGCCAGCAGCCCGGGATTCTACGAGCAGTACTTC.

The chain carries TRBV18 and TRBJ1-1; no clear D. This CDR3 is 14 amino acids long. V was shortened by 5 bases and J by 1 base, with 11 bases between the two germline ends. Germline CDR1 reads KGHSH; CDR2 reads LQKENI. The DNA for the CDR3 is TGTGCCAGCTCAATACGCGGGGAGAACACTGAAGCTTTCTTT. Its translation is CASSIRGENTEAFF.